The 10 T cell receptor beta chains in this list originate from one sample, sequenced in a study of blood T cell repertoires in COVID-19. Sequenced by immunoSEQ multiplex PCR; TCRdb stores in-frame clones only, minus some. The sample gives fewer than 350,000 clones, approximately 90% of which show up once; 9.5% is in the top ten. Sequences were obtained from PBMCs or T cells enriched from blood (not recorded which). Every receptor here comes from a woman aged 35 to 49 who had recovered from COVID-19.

The CDR3 protein is CAISDNRDYGYTF. The CDR3 DNA sequence: TGTGCCATCAGTGATAACAGAGACTATGGCTACACCTTC. The chain couples TRBV10-3 to TRBJ1-2; D not certain. Germline loops: CDR1 ENHRY, CDR2 SYGVKD. V dropped 3 bases and J dropped 3 bases, with 8 bases sitting between them. The CDR3 extends over 13 amino acids.

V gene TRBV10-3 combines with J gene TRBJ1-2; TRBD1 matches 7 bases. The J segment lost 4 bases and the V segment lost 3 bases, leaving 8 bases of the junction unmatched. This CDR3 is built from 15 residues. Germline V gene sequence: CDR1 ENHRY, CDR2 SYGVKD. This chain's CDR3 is CAISDTGADAYGYTF. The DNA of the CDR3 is TGTGCCATCAGTGACACAGGGGCAGACGCCTATGGCTACACCTTC.

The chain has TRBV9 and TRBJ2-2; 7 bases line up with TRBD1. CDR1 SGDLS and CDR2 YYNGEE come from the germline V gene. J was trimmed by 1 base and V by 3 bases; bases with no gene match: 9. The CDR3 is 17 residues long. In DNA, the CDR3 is TGTGCCAGCAGCGAACCTGCCGGGACAGAGAACACCGGGGAGCTGTTTTTT. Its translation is CASSEPAGTENTGELFF. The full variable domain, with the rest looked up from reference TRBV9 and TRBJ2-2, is DSGVTQTPKHLITATGQRVTLRCSPRSGDLSVYWYQQSLDQGLQFLIQYYNGEERAKGNILERFSAQQFPDLHSELNLSSLELGDSALYFCASSEPAGTENTGELFFGEGSRLTVL.

The CDR3 protein is CASRANTNTGELFF. The CDR3 DNA follows: TGTGCCAGCCGAGCGAATACGAACACCGGGGAGCTGTTTTTT. The chain uses TRBV2 and TRBJ2-2; D unresolved. Between the trimmed V and J ends, which lost 8 bases and 0 bases, there was a span of 10 bases. The germline gives CDR1 SNHLY, CDR2 FYNNEI. The CDR3 consists of 14 residues. Based on the CDR3 plus reference TRBV2 and TRBJ2-2, the full variable domain is EPEVTQTPSHQVTQMGQEVILRCVPISNHLYFYWYRQILGQKVEFLVSFYNNEISEKSEIFDDQFSVERPDGSNFTLKIRSTKLEDSAMYFCASRANTNTGELFFGEGSRLTVL.

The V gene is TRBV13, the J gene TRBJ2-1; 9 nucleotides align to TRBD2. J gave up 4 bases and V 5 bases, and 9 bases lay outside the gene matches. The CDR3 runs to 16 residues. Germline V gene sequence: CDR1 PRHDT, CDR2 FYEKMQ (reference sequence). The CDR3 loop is CASSPVAGVSYNEQFF. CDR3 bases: TGTGCCAGCAGCCCCGTAGCGGGAGTAAGTTACAATGAGCAGTTCTTC.

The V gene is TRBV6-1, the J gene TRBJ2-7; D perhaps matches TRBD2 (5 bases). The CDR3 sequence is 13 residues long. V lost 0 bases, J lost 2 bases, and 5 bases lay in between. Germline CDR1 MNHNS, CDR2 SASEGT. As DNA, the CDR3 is TGTGCCAGCAGTGAAGCGAGGGCCTACGAGCAGTACTTC. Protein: CASSEARAYEQYF.

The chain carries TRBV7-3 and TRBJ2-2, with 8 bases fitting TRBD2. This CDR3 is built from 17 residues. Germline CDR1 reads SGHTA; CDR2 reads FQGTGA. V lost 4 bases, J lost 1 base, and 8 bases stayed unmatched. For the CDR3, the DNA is TGTGCCAGCAGCTCGACGGGGGGGCTTGGGAACACCGGGGAGCTGTTTTTT. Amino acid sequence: CASSSTGGLGNTGELFF. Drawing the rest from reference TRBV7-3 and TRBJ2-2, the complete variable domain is GAGVSQTPSNKVTEKGKYVELRCDPISGHTALYWYRQSLGQGPEFLIYFQGTGAADDSGLPNDRFFAVRPEGSVSTLKIQRTERGDSAVYLCASSSTGGLGNTGELFFGEGSRLTVL.

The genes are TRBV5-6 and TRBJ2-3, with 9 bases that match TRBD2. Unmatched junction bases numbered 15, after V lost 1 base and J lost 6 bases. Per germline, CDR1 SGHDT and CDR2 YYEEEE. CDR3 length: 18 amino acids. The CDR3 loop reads CASSLLGKSGGRGDTQYF. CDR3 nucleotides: TGTGCCAGCAGCTTGTTGGGGAAAAGCGGGGGGAGAGGGGATACGCAGTATTTT.

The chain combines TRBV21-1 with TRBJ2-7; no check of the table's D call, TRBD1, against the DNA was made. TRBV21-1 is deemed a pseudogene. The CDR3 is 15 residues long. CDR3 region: CASSKELGDSYEQYF. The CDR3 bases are TGTGCCAGCAGCAAAGAGTTAGGGGATTCCTACGAGCAGTACTTC.

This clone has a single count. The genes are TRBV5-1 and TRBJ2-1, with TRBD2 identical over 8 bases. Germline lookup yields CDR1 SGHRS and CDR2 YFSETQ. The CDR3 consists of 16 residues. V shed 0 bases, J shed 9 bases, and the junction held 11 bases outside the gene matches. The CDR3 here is CASSLAASGSFGEQFF. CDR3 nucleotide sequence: TGCGCCAGCAGCTTGGCCGCGAGCGGGAGTTTCGGTGAGCAGTTCTTC.